The clone carrying this T cell receptor (beta chain) came up a few times. Its antigen is as yet unknown. The sample belongs to a study of CD8 T cells in ankylosing spondylitis. Findings and caveats of the study: What seemed typical of ankylosing spondylitis blood was a TCR beta motif built from eight highly homologous variants.

TCRdb passed the 5' RACE reads through MiXCR, listing each CDR3 protein once. This table holds some 220,000 distinct CDR3 sequences, about 6.7% found once. Trimming removed 5 bases at V and 2 bases at J, with 9 bases between. Germline V gene sequence: CDR1 SGHNT, CDR2 YENEEA. The CDR3 consists of 13 residues. The sample was blood, either unsorted or a sorted T cell fraction (not recorded which). V and J are TRBV11-3 and TRBJ2-5; no firm D call. The receptor was isolated from a male donor with ankylosing spondylitis. The CDR3 DNA follows: TGTGCCAGCAGCCCCAGGTTTCAAGAGACCCAGTACTTC. It translates to CASSPRFQETQYF.